This T cell receptor (beta chain) was captured in a study of blood T cell repertoires in COVID-19. On the study more broadly: Acute-phase and convalescent COVID-19 samples originated in the United States, Italy and Spain. T cells, B-cell-depleted T cells, or PBMCs provided the cDNA or gDNA that served as material.

Authors' methods: Nucleated cell counts were estimated from reference gene primer amplification. The repertoire was sequenced with immunoSEQ multiplex PCR; TCRdb's copy has only in-frame clones and lacks some. The DNA gave D and trimming, while V, J and clone size come from that table. This table has 80,000 or so clones, around 79% appearing once. The CDR3 is 14 residues long. CDR1 is LGHDT and CDR2 is YNNKEL in the germline V gene (reference sequence). Deletions cut 0 bases from V and 4 bases from J, with 9 bases between. The sequencing sample was made of peripheral blood. V gene TRBV3-1 (or the pseudogene TRBV3-2) combines with J gene TRBJ1-2; possible D gene TRBD1, 6 bases. The TCR sequence derives from a man aged 50-59 years with active or convalescent COVID-19. The CDR3 here is CASSQEGGPYGYTF. CDR3 coding DNA: TGTGCCAGCAGCCAAGAAGGGGGTCCCTATGGCTACACCTTC.